This T cell receptor beta chain was documented in a study of graft-versus-host responses after intestinal transplantation. Study overall: Recipients across the board were started on anti-thymocyte globulin induction, then kept on tacrolimus and steroids for around 3 years.

Points on this clone: What it binds is unknown.

TCRdb keeps only in-frame clones here, not all; method: immunoSEQ multiplex PCR. The sample lists more than 50,000 clones, about 89% occurring once. Between the trimmed V and J ends, which lost 3 bases and 2 bases, there was a span of 19 bases. There are 17 residues in the CDR3. CDR1 KGHSH and CDR2 LQKENI come from the germline V gene. Study-wide points: GvH clones surfaced in recipient marrow, some emerging earlier in ileum or blood. Early HvG declines after transplant were associated with peak circulating GvH clone levels.

The clonotype was recovered from a human patient who received an intestinal transplant, so some T cells may come from the graft donor. This chain connects TRBV18 to TRBJ1-1; D is possibly TRBD1 (5 bases). The sample consisted of PBMCs, taken around 95 weeks after intestinal transplant. In nucleotides, the CDR3 is TGTGCCAGCTCACCCGTGGTCGGCTCCAGGGCTAACACTGAAGCTTTCTTT. Its protein is CASSPVVGSRANTEAFF.